The 9 T cell receptor beta chains in this list originate from one sample, sequenced in a study of radiation and T cells in renal cell carcinoma. Time point defined: blood 4 weeks post-SBRT, at nephrectomy. Treatment defined: 15 Gy SBRT to primary tumor, nephrectomy 4 weeks later. The assay was immunoSEQ multiplex PCR, and TCRdb's table has in-frame clones only and misses some. In the table there are some 150,000 clones, 86% of which are singletons. The input for sequencing was blood, taken from a patient whose treatment included radiotherapy and nephrectomy. Receptors were obtained from a woman in her fifties or sixties with renal cell carcinoma.

This chain uses TRBV15 with TRBJ2-7, with TRBD2 identical over 9 bases. Trimming removed 1 base from V and 6 bases from J; junction bases left unmatched: 10. Germline CDR1 reads LNHNV; CDR2 reads YYDKDF (reference sequence). This CDR3 has 16 amino acids. The DNA of the CDR3 is TGTGCCACCAGCAGAGTTTGGGTAGCGGGAGCGATCGAGCAGTACTTC. Translating gives CATSRVWVAGAIEQYF.

The sample holds a few counts of this clone. This rearrangement joins TRBV15 to TRBJ2-2, with 7 bases fitting TRBD1. Germline V gives CDR1 LNHNV, CDR2 YYDKDF (reference sequence). Trimming removed 1 base from V and 0 bases from J; junction bases left unmatched: 8. The CDR3 is made up of 18 amino acids. This chain's CDR3 is CATSRVSTGTANTGELFF. The DNA for the CDR3 is TGTGCCACCAGCAGAGTTTCCACCGGGACAGCGAACACCGGGGAGCTGTTTTTT.

The rearrangement joins TRBV11-2 to TRBJ1-6; no reliable D call. Between the trimmed V and J ends, which lost 5 bases and 0 bases, there was a span of 14 bases. This CDR3 comprises 17 residues. The germline CDR1 and CDR2 sequences are SGHAT and FQNNGV. CDR3 loop: CASSPPSVSSYNSPLHF. The CDR3 DNA is TGTGCCAGCAGCCCACCAAGCGTAAGCTCCTATAATTCACCCCTCCACTTT.

The V call is TRBV28, the J call TRBJ1-5; 7 nucleotides match TRBD1. The V gene end was trimmed by 9 bases and the J gene end by 4 bases; junction bases not matched to a gene: 6. This CDR3 is built from 13 residues. CDR1 is MDHEN, CDR2 SYDVKM, per germline. The CDR3 nucleotides are TGTGCCAGTTTCCGGGACAGTAATCAGCCCCAGCATTTT. It codes for CASFRDSNQPQHF.

Details on this clone: The same CDR3 arises from other DNA sequences in this sample as well. V usage is TRBV9 and J usage is TRBJ1-5; D ambiguous. From germline, CDR1 is SGDLS and CDR2 YYNGEE. This CDR3 has 14 amino acids. V shed 0 bases and J shed 1 base, with 5 bases lying between them. Written as DNA, the CDR3 is TGTGCCAGCAGCGTAGACGGGAGCAATCAGCCCCAGCATTTT. It is translated as CASSVDGSNQPQHF.

This sequence joins TRBV9 and TRBJ2-7; 9 nucleotides align to TRBD2. V lost 4 bases and J lost 3; bases outside the gene matches: 5. The CDR3 sequence is 14 residues long. Germline-derived CDR1 and CDR2 are SGDLS and YYNGEE. The CDR3 coding sequence is TGTGCCAGCAGCTCCCGGACTAGCGACTACGAGCAGTACTTC. This sequence encodes CASSSRTSDYEQYF.

The chain carries TRBV28 and TRBJ1-5; D may be TRBD1 (6 bases). This CDR3 spans 13 amino acids. Trimming removed 2 bases at V and 7 bases at J, with 9 bases between. Germline CDR1 MDHEN, CDR2 SYDVKM. This CDR3 is CASSLTGSQPQHF. In DNA form, the CDR3 reads TGTGCCAGCAGTTTAACAGGGAGCCAGCCCCAGCATTTT.

The chain uses TRBV9 and TRBJ2-1, with 7 bases that match TRBD1. Germline V gene sequence: CDR1 SGDLS, CDR2 YYNGEE. V gave up 3 bases and J gave up 2 bases; unmatched junction bases: 5. The CDR3 is made up of 15 amino acids. The CDR3 region is CASSATGWTYNEQFF. In DNA form, the CDR3 reads TGTGCCAGCAGCGCGACAGGGTGGACCTACAATGAGCAGTTCTTC.

V and J are TRBV6-5 and TRBJ1-2, with D maybe TRBD1 (6 bases). Germline CDR1 reads MNHEY; CDR2 reads SVGAGI. The V and J ends lost 4 bases and 3 bases respectively, with 6 bases between them. The CDR3 spans 12 residues. The CDR3 loop is CASSWTDYGYTF. The CDR3 bases are TGTGCCAGCAGTTGGACAGACTATGGCTACACCTTC.